This TCR beta chain was profiled in a study of blood T cell repertoires in COVID-19. About the study: COVID-19 samples, acute and convalescent, were from the United States, Italy and Spain. PBMCs, B-cell-depleted T cells, or T cells were the source of the cDNA or gDNA that made up the material.

Germline CDR1 reads MDHEN; CDR2 reads SYDVKM. The CDR3 is made up of 12 amino acids. Trimming stripped 2 bases from V and 6 bases from J, with 5 bases between. TCRdb's table, derived via immunoSEQ multiplex PCR, lists solely in-frame clones and lacks some. The sample contains hundreds of thousands of clones, more than 85% of which appear only once. This chain uses TRBV28 with TRBJ1-5, with D unresolved. The sequence derives from a man between 70 and 80 years old with acute or convalescent COVID-19. The sample was peripheral blood. The CDR3 here is CASSLASQPQHF. CDR3 DNA: TGTGCCAGCAGTTTAGCGAGTCAGCCCCAGCATTTT.